The present T cell receptor beta chain was sequenced within a study of CD8 T cells in ankylosing spondylitis (dated by TCRdb to about 2017). Broadly, across the study: The study set out to find disease-linked TCR variants by profiling T cell receptor beta repertoires in ankylosing spondylitis patients and healthy donors. Peripheral blood samples were taken, and synovial fluid was additionally collected from ankylosing spondylitis patients. The whole study cohort included 95 to 130 healthy donors and roughly 24 ankylosing spondylitis patients. The research as a whole found: Significant enrichment of the disease-linked clones was reported in matched synovial fluid samples from ankylosing spondylitis patients. Some of the motif variants had been reported before in the synovial fluid and blood of reactive arthritis patients, a finding that suggests common disease-initiation mechanisms. Blood from ankylosing spondylitis patients appeared to be characterized by a TCR beta motif made up of about 8 highly homologous amino acid variants. The disease-linked clones had a CD8+ phenotype and were found at relatively low frequencies in peripheral blood.

From the cysteine through the phenylalanine, the CDR3 covers 15 amino acids. CDR3 DNA only is kept here, 45 bases in frame from base 1. For CDR1 and CDR2, the germline V gene (reference sequence) lists SEHNR and FQNEAQ. V and J lose 1 base and 7 bases, and a span of 14 bases separates them. This clonotype occurred a few times. The antigen it recognizes is unknown. Base qualities are not at hand, and no much larger clone is one base apart. TCRdb names Illumina HiSeq 2500 as the instrument used. Quantitative 5'-RACE with molecular barcodes was the method used to prepare the TCR beta libraries. Turning to the authors' computational methods: A new computational method based on a probabilistic model of VDJ rearrangement was used to identify disease-linked TCR variants. TCRdb reran the public reads through fastp at Q25 and MiXCR, keeping productive beta chains. Rows are unified per CDR3 protein, each entry keeping the most common DNA and genes. These V and J calls are TCRdb output, not the study's own analysis. The sample table holds under 850,000 distinct CDR3 sequences, of which around 19% were seen once. The ten largest account for under 20% of the sample.

The material sequenced was blood, either unsorted or a sorted T cell fraction (not recorded which). The V and J segments used are TRBV7-9 and TRBJ1-5; the D gene lacks a confident call. This clonotype was obtained from a male donor with ankylosing spondylitis. In nucleotide form, the sequence is TGTGCCAGCAGCTTAGGCGCAGAGGGAGGACAGCCCCAGCATTTT. It encodes CASSLGAEGGQPQHF.